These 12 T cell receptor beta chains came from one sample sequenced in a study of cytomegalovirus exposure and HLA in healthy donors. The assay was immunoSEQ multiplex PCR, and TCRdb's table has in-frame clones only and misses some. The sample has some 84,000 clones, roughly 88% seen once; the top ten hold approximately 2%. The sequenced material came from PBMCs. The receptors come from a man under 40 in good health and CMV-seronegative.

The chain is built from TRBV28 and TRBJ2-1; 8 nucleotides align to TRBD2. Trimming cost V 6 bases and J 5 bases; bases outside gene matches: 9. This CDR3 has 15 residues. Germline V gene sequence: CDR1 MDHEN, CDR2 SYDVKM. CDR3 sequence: CASSPSGSANNEQFF. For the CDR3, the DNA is TGTGCCAGCAGCCCGAGCGGGAGCGCCAACAATGAGCAGTTCTTC. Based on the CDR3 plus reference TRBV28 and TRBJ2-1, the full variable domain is DVKVTQSSRYLVKRTGEKVFLECVQDMDHENMFWYRQDPGLGLRLIYFSYDVKMKEKGDIPEGYSVSREKKERFSLILESASTNQTSMYLCASSPSGSANNEQFFGPGTRLTVL.

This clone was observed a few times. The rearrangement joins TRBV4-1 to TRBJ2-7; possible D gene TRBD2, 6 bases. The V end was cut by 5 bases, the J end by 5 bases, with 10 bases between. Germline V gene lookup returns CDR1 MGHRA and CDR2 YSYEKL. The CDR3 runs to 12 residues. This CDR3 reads CASSGTPDEQYF. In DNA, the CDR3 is TGCGCCAGCAGCGGGACTCCCGACGAGCAGTACTTC.

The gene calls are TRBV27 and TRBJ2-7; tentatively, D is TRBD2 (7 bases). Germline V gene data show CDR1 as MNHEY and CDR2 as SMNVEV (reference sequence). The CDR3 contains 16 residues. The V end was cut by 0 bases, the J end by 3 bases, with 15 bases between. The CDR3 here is CASSLSGGTQFYEQYF. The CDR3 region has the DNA TGTGCCAGCAGTTTATCGGGAGGGACACAGTTCTACGAGCAGTACTTC.

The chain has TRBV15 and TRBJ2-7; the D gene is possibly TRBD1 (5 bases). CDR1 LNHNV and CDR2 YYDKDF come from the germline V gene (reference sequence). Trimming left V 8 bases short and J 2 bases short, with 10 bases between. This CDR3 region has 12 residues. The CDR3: CATGQGTYEQYF. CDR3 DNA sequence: TGTGCCACCGGCCAGGGCACCTACGAGCAGTACTTC. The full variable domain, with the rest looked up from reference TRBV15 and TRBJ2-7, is DAMVIQNPRYQVTQFGKPVTLSCSQTLNHNVMYWYQQKSSQAPKLLFHYYDKDFNNEADTPDNFQSRRPNTSFCFLDIRSPGLGDTAMYLCATGQGTYEQYFGPGTRLTVT.

CDR3 amino acids: CASSQIGTRLSYEQYF. DNA of the CDR3: TGCGCCAGCAGTCAAATCGGGACTCGACTCTCCTACGAGCAGTACTTC. The rearrangement uses TRBV4-1 and TRBJ2-7; perhaps TRBD2 as D (6 bases). CDR1 and CDR2 (germline): MGHRA, YSYEKL. Trimming removed 6 bases from V and 0 bases from J, with 18 bases in between. The CDR3 contains 16 residues.

The DNA for the CDR3 is TGTGCCAGTAGTGGACTGGATTGGTACTATGGCTACACCTTC. It yields the protein CASSGLDWYYGYTF. The chain links TRBV19 to TRBJ1-2; D is unclear. The germline V gene has CDR1 LNHDA and CDR2 SQIVND (reference sequence). V was trimmed by 5 bases and J by 3 bases, leaving 13 bases between them. This CDR3 has 14 residues. The variable domain in full, with the rest retrieved from reference TRBV19 and TRBJ1-2, is DGGITQSPKYLFRKEGQNVTLSCEQNLNHDAMYWYRQDPGQGLRLIYYSQIVNDFQKGDIAEGYSVSREKKESFPLTVTSAQKNPTAFYLCASSGLDWYYGYTFGSGTRLTVV.

The CDR3 here is CASSPGSTDTQYF. The CDR3 DNA sequence: TGTGCCAGCAGCCCCGGTAGCACAGATACGCAGTATTTT. The J gene is TRBJ2-3, the V gene TRBV5-4; no reliable D call. V was shortened by 4 bases and J by 0 bases, with 6 bases between the two germline ends. The CDR3 runs to 13 residues. Germline CDR1 and CDR2: SGHNT and YYREEE (reference sequence).

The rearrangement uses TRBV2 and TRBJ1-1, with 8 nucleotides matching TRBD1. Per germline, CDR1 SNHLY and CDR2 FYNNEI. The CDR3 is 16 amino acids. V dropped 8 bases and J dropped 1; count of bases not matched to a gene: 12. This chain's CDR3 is CASGRYRGNPNTEAFF. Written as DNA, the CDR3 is TGTGCCAGCGGCCGCTACAGGGGGAACCCGAACACTGAAGCTTTCTTT.

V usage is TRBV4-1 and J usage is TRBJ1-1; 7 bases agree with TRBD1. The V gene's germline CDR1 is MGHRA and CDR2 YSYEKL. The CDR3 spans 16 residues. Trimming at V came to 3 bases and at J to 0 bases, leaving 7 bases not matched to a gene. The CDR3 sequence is CASSQEGQLMNTEAFF. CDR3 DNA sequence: TGCGCCAGCAGCCAGGAGGGACAGCTCATGAACACTGAAGCTTTCTTT.

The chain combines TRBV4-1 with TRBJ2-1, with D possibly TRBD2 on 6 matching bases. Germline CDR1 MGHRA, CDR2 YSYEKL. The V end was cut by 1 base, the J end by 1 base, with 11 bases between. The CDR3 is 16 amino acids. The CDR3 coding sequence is TGCGCCAGCAGCCAAGGGGCGGGGAAATCCTACAATGAGCAGTTCTTC. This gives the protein CASSQGAGKSYNEQFF.

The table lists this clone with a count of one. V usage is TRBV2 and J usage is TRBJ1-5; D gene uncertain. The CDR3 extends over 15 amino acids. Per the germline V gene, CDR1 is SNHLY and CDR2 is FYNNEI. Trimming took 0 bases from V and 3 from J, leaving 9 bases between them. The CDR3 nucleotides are TGTGCCAGCAGTGAAGCTGGGCAGCACAATCAGCCCCAGCATTTT. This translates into CASSEAGQHNQPQHF.

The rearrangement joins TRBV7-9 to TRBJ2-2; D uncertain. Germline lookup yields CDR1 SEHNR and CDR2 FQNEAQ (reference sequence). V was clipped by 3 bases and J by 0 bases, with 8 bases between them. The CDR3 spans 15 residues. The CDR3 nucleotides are TGTGCCAGCAGCTTTAACCAGGCGAACACCGGGGAGCTGTTTTTT. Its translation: CASSFNQANTGELFF.